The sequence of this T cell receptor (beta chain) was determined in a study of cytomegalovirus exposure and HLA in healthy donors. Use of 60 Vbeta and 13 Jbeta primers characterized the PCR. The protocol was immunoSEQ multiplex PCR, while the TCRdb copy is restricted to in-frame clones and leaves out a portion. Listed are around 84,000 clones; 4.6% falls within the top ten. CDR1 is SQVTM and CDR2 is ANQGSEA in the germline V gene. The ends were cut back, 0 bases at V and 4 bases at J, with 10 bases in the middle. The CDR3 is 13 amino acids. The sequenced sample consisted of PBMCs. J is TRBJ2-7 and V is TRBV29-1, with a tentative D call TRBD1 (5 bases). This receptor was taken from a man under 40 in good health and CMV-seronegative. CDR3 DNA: TGCAGCGTTGAAGATCTGGACAAGTACGAGCAGTACTTC. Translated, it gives CSVEDLDKYEQYF.